A selection of T cell receptor beta chains follows, all from one sample in a study of T cell responses to AZD1222 COVID-19 vaccine. Sequencing used immunoSEQ multiplex PCR; TCRdb keeps in-frame clones, though not all of them. The table lists about 150,000 clones, approximately 89% of them singletons. The sample consisted of peripheral blood, taken on day 0 of AZD1222 vaccination. The origin of the receptors is an adult in good health. The CDR3 runs from the conserved cysteine through the conserved F or W. D genes are given only for firm matches. Clone sizes are given selectively: once, few, many, or a class where the clone is expanded.

NA TRBD2 TRBJ2-2 TRBV5-1 CASSKLAGTNTGELFF TGCGCCAGCAGCAAATTAGCGGGAACGAACACCGGGGAGCTGTTTTTT
NA NA TRBJ1-3 TRBV10-3 CATKGEAPNTIYF TGTGCCACTAAGGGGGAGGCCCCTAACACCATATATTTT
NA NA TRBJ1-4 TRBV14 CASSQRGLTEKLFF TGTGCCAGCAGCCAGAGAGGGCTCACTGAAAAACTGTTTTTT
NA TRBD1 TRBJ2-5 TRBV6-5 CASSYGQGETQYF TGTGCCAGCAGTTACGGACAGGGTGAGACCCAGTACTTC
NA TRBD2 TRBJ2-1 TRBV20-1 CSAAGGTEQFF TGCAGTGCGGCGGGAGGGACTGAGCAGTTCTTC
NA NA TRBJ2-2 TRBV4-2 CASSQDYTGELFF TGTGCCAGCAGCCAAGATTACACCGGGGAGCTGTTTTTT
once TRBD1 TRBJ2-7 TRBV7-2 CASSLAGTGYEQYF TGTGCCAGCAGCTTAGCCGGGACAGGCTACGAGCAGTACTTC
NA TRBD1 TRBJ2-1 TRBV19 CASRRTGGYEQFF TGTGCCAGTAGGCGGACAGGGGGCTATGAGCAGTTCTTC
NA NA TRBJ1-2 TRBV12-3/TRBV12-4 CASSYGGRDGYTF TGTGCCAGCAGTTATGGGGGGCGTGATGGCTACACCTTC
NA NA TRBJ1-4 TRBV19 CASSISRVSEKLFF TGTGCCAGTAGTATTAGCAGGGTGTCCGAAAAACTGTTTTTT
once NA TRBJ1-2 TRBV11-2 CASSLSGGDYGYTF TGTGCCAGCAGCTTATCAGGAGGGGACTATGGCTACACCTTC